The T cell receptor (beta chain) under discussion was sequenced for a study of cytomegalovirus exposure and HLA in healthy donors. The overall study: The 130 or so validation repertoires and the roughly 690 first-cohort repertoires shared a platform, a later analysis reported.

Repertoires were generated with immunoSEQ multiplex PCR, while TCRdb's copy carries only in-frame clones and drops some. The profile shows more than 85,000 clones, around 90% of them singletons. This CDR3 has 14 residues. Germline V lookup: CDR1 MNHEY, CDR2 SMNVEV (reference sequence). Trimming stripped 1 base from V and 4 bases from J, with 7 bases between. This rearrangement joins TRBV27 to TRBJ2-2; possibly TRBD1 for D (6 bases). The sequencing input was PBMCs. The sequence came from a woman aged 18-30 years in good health and CMV-seronegative. The CDR3 DNA is TGTGCCAGCAGTTTATGGGGGCGCACCGGGGAGCTGTTTTTT. It specifies CASSLWGRTGELFF.